This TCR beta chain was documented in a study of blood T cells in healthy people across ages. Trimming removed 8 bases from V and 8 bases from J, with 19 bases in between. In germline, CDR1 is LGHNA, CDR2 YSLEER. This CDR3 comprises 14 residues. A second PCR of roughly 6 to 12 cycles used a sample-barcoded 5' primer and a J-beta primer mix. All cDNA molecules were each tagged by a template-switch adaptor with 12 random nucleotides. TCRdb re-called the 5' RACE reads with MiXCR, one entry per CDR3 protein. The repertoire consists of roughly 700,000 distinct CDR3 sequences, with 32% occurring once and the leading ten covering roughly 14%. This clonotype was seen many times.

This clonotype originated in a woman aged 80 or over in good health. The chain carries TRBV4-3 and TRBJ2-1, with a weak D call TRBD2 (6 bases). The sequenced sample consisted of blood. CDR3 region: CASQKRVTGDEQFF. CDR3 DNA: TGCGCCAGCCAGAAAAGGGTAACGGGAGATGAGCAGTTCTTC.